This entry is about one TCR beta chain. Libraries were prepared by immunoSEQ multiplex PCR; TCRdb keeps only in-frame clonotypes and omits some of them. Counted here are about 92,000 clones, under 90% occurring once; the ten biggest clones make up 7.4%. The data derive from a study of a mutant IDH1 vaccine in newly diagnosed glioma. On the study more broadly: Earlier therapy was either radiotherapy, temozolomide, or both, and most got both.

The time point was: baseline, week 1 (first vaccination visit). Specified treatment: pre-vaccination baseline after standard-of-care therapy. Trimming cost V 3 bases and J 2 bases, with 11 bases left between them. Germline V gene data show CDR1 as SEHNR and CDR2 as FQNEAQ (reference sequence). CDR3 length equals 14 residues. This TCR was sampled from a woman aged 50 to 60 with glioma. Sample: PBMCs, taken from a glioma patient treated with radiotherapy, temozolomide or both. The chain joins TRBV7-9 to TRBJ2-7, with D possibly TRBD1 on 6 matching bases. The CDR3 protein is CASSFTGTTYEQYF. Written as DNA, the CDR3 is TGTGCCAGCAGCTTTACCGGGACAACCTACGAGCAGTACTTC.